The T cell receptor (beta chain) described here comes from a study of cytomegalovirus exposure and HLA in healthy donors. Broader study findings: TCR beta V segments were, for the most part, productive about 87% or about 30% of the time in an earlier analysis. Analyses of presence and absence presupposed an approximately uniform sequencing depth across donors. Per published accounts, TCR beta sequences correctly predicted the HLA-A and HLA-B alleles of most subjects.

Worth noting for this clone: What it recognizes is unknown.

The PCR had 60 Vbeta and 13 Jbeta primers. The assay was immunoSEQ multiplex PCR, and TCRdb's table has in-frame clones only and misses some. The table includes approximately 100,000 clones, roughly 77% detected once. Germline CDR1 and CDR2: MNHEY and SMNVEV (reference sequence). V was cut by 0 bases and J by 7 bases, with 16 bases left in between. The CDR3 totals 15 residues. The J gene is TRBJ2-7, the V gene TRBV27; D is perhaps TRBD1 (5 bases). Sequencing input: PBMCs. The TCR comes from a woman between 45 and 65 years old in good health and CMV-seropositive. CDR3 region: CASSLSQGLVGEQYF. DNA for the CDR3: TGTGCCAGCAGTTTATCCCAGGGTTTGGTTGGGGAGCAGTACTTC.